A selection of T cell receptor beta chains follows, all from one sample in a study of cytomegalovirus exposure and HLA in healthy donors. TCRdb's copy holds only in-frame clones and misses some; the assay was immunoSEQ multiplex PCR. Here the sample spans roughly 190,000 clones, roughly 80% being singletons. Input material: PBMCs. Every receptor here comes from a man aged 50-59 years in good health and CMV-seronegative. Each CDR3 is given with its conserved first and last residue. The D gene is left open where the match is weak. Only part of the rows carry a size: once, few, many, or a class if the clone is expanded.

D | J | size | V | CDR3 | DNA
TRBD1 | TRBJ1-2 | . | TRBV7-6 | CASSFMGQKEESYGYTF | TGTGCCAGCAGCTTCATGGGACAGAAGGAAGAGAGTTATGGCTACACCTTC
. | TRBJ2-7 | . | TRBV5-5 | CASSLNRVTYEQYF | TGTGCCAGCAGCTTGAACAGAGTTACCTACGAGCAGTACTTC
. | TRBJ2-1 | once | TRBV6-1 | CASSEAGSVASTWGRYNEQFF | TGTGCCAGCAGTGAAGCCGGTAGCGTCGCTTCGACCTGGGGGCGGTACAATGAGCAGTTCTTC
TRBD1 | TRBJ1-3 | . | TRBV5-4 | CASSRPDRDGNTIYF | TGTGCCAGCAGCCGACCCGACAGGGACGGAAACACCATATATTTT
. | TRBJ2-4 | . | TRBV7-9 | CASSNFLTTGPLAKNIQYF | TGTGCCAGCAGCAACTTCTTAACCACAGGGCCCCTAGCCAAAAACATTCAGTACTTC
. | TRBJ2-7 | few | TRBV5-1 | CASSLGDGGSYEQYF | TGCGCCAGCAGCTTGGGGGACGGGGGCTCCTACGAGCAGTACTTC
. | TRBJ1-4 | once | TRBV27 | CASSPPGEKLFF | TGTGCCAGCAGTCCCCCGGGGGAAAAACTGTTTTTT
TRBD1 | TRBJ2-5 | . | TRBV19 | CASSILGQGEETQYF | TGTGCCAGTAGTATCTTGGGACAGGGGGAAGAGACCCAGTACTTC
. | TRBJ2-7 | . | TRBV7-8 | CASSPRDSSYEQYF | TGTGCCAGCAGCCCCCGGGACTCCTCCTACGAGCAGTACTTC
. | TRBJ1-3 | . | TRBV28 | CASSLDITGTASGNTIYF | TGTGCCAGCAGTTTGGATATCACGGGGACTGCCTCTGGAAACACCATATATTTT
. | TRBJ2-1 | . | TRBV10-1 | CASSSRDNSYNEQFF | TGCGCCAGCAGTAGCCGGGATAACTCCTACAATGAGCAGTTCTTC
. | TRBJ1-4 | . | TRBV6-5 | CASSRTGASNEKLFF | TGTGCCAGCAGTCGAACAGGAGCATCTAATGAAAAACTGTTTTTT
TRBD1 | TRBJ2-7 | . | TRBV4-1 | CASSRIQGVSYEQYF | TGCGCCAGCAGCCGGATACAGGGGGTCTCCTACGAGCAGTACTTC
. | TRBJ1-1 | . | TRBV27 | CASSLLGGGGNTEAFF | TGTGCCAGCAGTTTATTAGGGGGGGGAGGAAACACTGAAGCTTTCTTT
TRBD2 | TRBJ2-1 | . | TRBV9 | CASSAAGGPSSYNEQFF | TGTGCCAGCAGCGCAGCGGGGGGCCCGAGCTCCTACAATGAGCAGTTCTTC
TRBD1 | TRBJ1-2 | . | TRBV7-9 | CSSSPTGENYGYTF | TGTTCCAGCAGCCCGACAGGGGAGAACTATGGCTACACCTTC
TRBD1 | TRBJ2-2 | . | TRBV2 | CASRGQGRETGELFF | TGTGCCAGCAGGGGACAGGGGAGGGAGACCGGGGAGCTGTTTTTT
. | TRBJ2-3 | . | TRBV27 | CASSFLGGVGADTQYF | TGTGCCAGCAGTTTCCTGGGGGGAGTCGGGGCAGATACGCAGTATTTT
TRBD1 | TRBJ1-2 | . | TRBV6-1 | CASSEQPGTANYGYTF | TGTGCCAGCAGTGAACAACCCGGGACAGCGAACTATGGCTACACCTTC
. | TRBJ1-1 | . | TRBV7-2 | CASSSRPGLMGEAFF | TGTGCCAGCAGCTCCCGCCCAGGTCTAATGGGCGAAGCTTTCTTT
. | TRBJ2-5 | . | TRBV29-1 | CSIWGGGGAGETQYF | TGCAGCATTTGGGGGGGAGGGGGGGCTGGAGAGACCCAGTACTTC
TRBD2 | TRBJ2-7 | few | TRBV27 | CASSLTGGTSYEQYF | TGTGCCAGCAGTTTAACCGGGGGGACCTCCTACGAGCAGTACTTC
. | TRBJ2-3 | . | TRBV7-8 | CASSSLMSTDTQYF | TGTGCCAGCAGTTCCCTTATGAGCACAGATACGCAGTATTTT
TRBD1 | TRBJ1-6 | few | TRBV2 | CASTGDRQPYNSPLHF | TGTGCCAGCACCGGGGACAGGCAACCCTATAATTCACCCCTCCACTTT
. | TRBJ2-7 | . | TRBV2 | CASSQGGGYEQYF | TGTGCCAGCAGTCAAGGGGGGGGATACGAGCAGTACTTC
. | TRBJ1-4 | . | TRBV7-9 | CASMAGMDEKLFF | TGTGCCAGCATGGCAGGGATGGATGAAAAACTGTTTTTT
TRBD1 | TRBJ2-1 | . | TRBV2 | CASNNRGPPGYNEQFF | TGTGCCAGCAATAACAGGGGGCCTCCTGGGTACAATGAGCAGTTCTTC
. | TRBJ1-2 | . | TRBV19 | CASKVTGDYGYTF | TGTGCCAGTAAAGTAACAGGCGACTATGGCTACACCTTC
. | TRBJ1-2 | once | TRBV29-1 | CSVAKAWDFTNYGYTF | TGCAGCGTTGCAAAAGCCTGGGACTTTACTAACTATGGCTACACCTTC
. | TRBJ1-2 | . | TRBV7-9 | CSSRVGLNYGYTF | TGTTCCAGCAGAGTGGGCCTTAACTATGGCTACACCTTC